This passage covers 30 T cell receptor beta chains from one sample sequenced in a study of T cells in Graves' hyperthyroidism and ophthalmopathy. Amplification of TCR beta CDR3 regions was performed using RNA transcripts as template. HTBI primers were employed in a first-round RT-PCR of the TCR CDR3. From the multiplex PCR reads, TCRdb called clonotypes with MiXCR, one entry per CDR3 protein. The table has roughly 400,000 distinct CDR3 sequences, more than 13% seen once. The sample consisted of blood. All receptors come from a man aged 50-60 years with Graves' ophthalmopathy.

This clonotype has a count of ten or more. This chain uses TRBV3-1 with TRBJ2-2; D unresolved. CDR3 length equals 13 residues. CDR1 and CDR2 from the germline V gene are LGHDT and YNNKEL (reference sequence). V dropped 4 bases and J dropped 4 bases, with 7 bases sitting between them. The CDR3: CASSPAPTGELFF. CDR3 nucleotide sequence: TGTGCCAGCAGCCCCGCTCCCACCGGGGAGCTGTTTTTT. Filled out from reference TRBV3-1 and TRBJ2-2, the complete variable domain reads DTAVSQTPKYLVTQMGNDKSIKCEQNLGHDTMYWYKQDSKKFLKIMFSYNNKELIINETVPNRFSPKSPDKAHLNLHINSLELGDSAVYFCASSPAPTGELFFGEGSRLTVL.

This clonotype was seen many times. V and J are TRBV29-1 and TRBJ1-2; a weak D match, TRBD1 (5 bases). This CDR3 contains 12 residues. V lost 0 bases and J 7 bases, leaving 9 bases between the germline ends. Germline CDR1 and CDR2: SQVTM and ANQGSEA. DNA for the CDR3: TGCAGCGTTGAAGATCCCGGGGCTGGCTACACCTTC. As protein: CSVEDPGAGYTF.

V is TRBV12-3 or TRBV12-4 and J is TRBJ1-2; TRBD1 matches at 7 bases. V was clipped by 6 bases and J by 7 bases; unmatched bases: 11. The CDR3 extends over 14 amino acids. For the CDR3, the DNA is TGTGCCAGCAGCGGACAGGCCCAGCCAGGTGGCTACACCTTC. Translating gives CASSGQAQPGGYTF.

This clonotype was found a few times. The chain couples TRBV2 to TRBJ2-6; 10 nucleotides line up with TRBD2. Trimming at V came to 9 bases and at J to 2 bases, leaving 4 bases not matched to a gene. Looked up from germline, CDR1 is SNHLY and CDR2 is FYNNEI. This CDR3 spans 15 amino acids. CDR3 in amino acids: CARGLAVPGANVLTF. The CDR3 DNA sequence: TGTGCCAGAGGACTAGCGGTTCCTGGGGCCAACGTCCTGACTTTC.

This clonotype was observed at least ten times. This chain connects TRBV20-1 to TRBJ1-1; D possibly corresponds to TRBD1 (5 bases). Germline V gene sequence: CDR1 DFQATT, CDR2 SNEGSKA (reference sequence). The V gene lost 3 bases and the J gene lost 3 bases, with 8 bases spanning the gap. The CDR3 is 12 residues long. The CDR3, as DNA: TGCAGTGCTAGCTGGGGGTACACTGAAGCTTTCTTT. Translated: CSASWGYTEAFF.

Many counts were recorded for this clonotype. This rearrangement joins TRBV28 to TRBJ2-7, with TRBD2 matching 8 bases. This CDR3 spans 14 amino acids. Per the germline V gene, CDR1 is MDHEN and CDR2 is SYDVKM. With 8 bases clipped from V and 4 bases from J, the junction kept 10 bases outside the gene matches. In DNA form, the CDR3 reads TGTGCCAGCGCAAAATCTAGCGGGCTGTACGAGCAGTACTTC. Translated: CASAKSSGLYEQYF.

Ten or more counts support this clonotype. The chain uses TRBV5-1 and TRBJ1-6; TRBD1 matches at 7 bases. Germline CDR1 is SGHRS and CDR2 is YFSETQ. The CDR3 is made up of 15 amino acids. V was pared by 4 bases and J by 10 bases, with 11 bases of the junction left unmatched. CDR3 protein: CASSPTGTEESPLHF. The CDR3 nucleotides read TGCGCCAGCAGCCCAACCGGGACAGAAGAATCACCCCTCCACTTT.

This chain uses TRBV6-1 with TRBJ2-7, with D maybe TRBD1 (6 bases). V lost 1 base and J lost 2, with 12 bases in between. The CDR3 extends over 15 amino acids. CDR1 MNHNS and CDR2 SASEGT come from the germline V gene. The CDR3 region is CASSEDRVIPYEQYF. CDR3 DNA sequence: TGTGCCAGCAGTGAAGACAGGGTTATACCCTACGAGCAGTACTTC.

This clonotype showed up just a few times. The chain links TRBV4-2 to TRBJ1-2; D possibly corresponds to TRBD1 (5 bases). Per the germline V gene, CDR1 is LGHNA and CDR2 is YNFKEQ. This CDR3 spans 14 amino acids. Deletions cut 5 bases from V and 3 bases from J, with 13 bases between. CDR3 loop: CASSVGRADYGYTF. In nucleotides, the CDR3 is TGTGCCAGCAGCGTGGGCAGGGCGGACTATGGCTACACCTTC.

This clonotype was detected many times. The DNA is left out, because the CDR3 cannot be placed on it with certainty; the CDR3 is given as TCRdb lists it. This chain connects TRBV2 to TRBJ1-1. CDR1 SNHLY and CDR2 FYNNEI come from the germline V gene. The CDR3 totals 13 residues, both ends included. This CDR3 reads CASILDSGGEAFF.

The table lists this clonotype with a few counts. The chain is built from TRBV10-1 and TRBJ2-1, with 9 bases that match TRBD1. Trimming cost V 4 bases and J 6 bases; bases outside gene matches: 7. This CDR3 is 15 amino acids long. Looked up from germline, CDR1 is WNHNN and CDR2 is SYGVQD (reference sequence). The CDR3 region has the DNA TGCGCCAGCAGTGGCGGACAGGGGAATATCAATGAGCAGTTCTTC. Translated, it gives CASSGGQGNINEQFF.

This clonotype was seen many times. Mismatch with germline at one junction end may stem from a read error. The chain couples TRBV7-7 to TRBJ2-2; no clear D. Germline V gene lookup returns CDR1 SSHAT and CDR2 FNYEAQ (reference sequence). The CDR3 runs to 14 residues. DNA for the CDR3: TGTGCTAGCAGCCCGTCCTCACGCACCGGGGAGCTGTTTTTT. This translates into CASSPSSRTGELFF.

The chain uses TRBV29-1 and TRBJ1-3; no clear D. Germline assignment: CDR1 SQVTM and CDR2 ANQGSEA. This CDR3 is built from 14 residues. V was trimmed by 7 bases and J by 1 base, leaving 14 bases between them. CDR3 nucleotides: TGCAGCGGCACGACGGGCTTTTCTGGAAACACCATATATTTT. It encodes CSGTTGFSGNTIYF.

This clonotype was seen many times. The genes are TRBV5-8 and TRBJ1-1; no definite D call. The CDR3 consists of 17 residues. CDR1 SGHTS and CDR2 YDEGEE come from the germline V gene. With 2 bases removed from V and 0 bases from J, the gap between germline ends came to 17 bases. CDR3 amino acids: CASSFPGPLEMNTEAFF. The CDR3 nucleotides are TGTGCCAGCAGCTTCCCGGGTCCTCTCGAGATGAACACTGAAGCTTTCTTT.

This clonotype was counted ten times or more. V is TRBV6-6 and J is TRBJ1-3; a possible D gene is TRBD1 (6 bases). The ends were cut back, 0 bases at V and 2 bases at J, with 8 bases in the middle. CDR1 and CDR2 from the germline V gene are MNHNY and SVGAGI (reference sequence). This CDR3 contains 15 residues. The CDR3 sequence: CASSYSRGPGNTIYF. The CDR3 nucleotides read TGTGCCAGCAGTTACTCCAGGGGCCCTGGAAACACCATATATTTT.

This clonotype was detected ten times or more. CDR3 DNA: TGTGCCAGCAGCCCGTCGACTAGCGGGAGGGTATATTCGTGGACAGATACGCAGTATTTT. This codes for CASSPSTSGRVYSWTDTQYF. The V call is TRBV3-1, the J call TRBJ2-3; 14 bases match TRBD2. The CDR3 extends over 20 amino acids. Germline CDR1 and CDR2: LGHDT and YNNKEL (reference sequence). Trimming cost V 4 bases and J 3 bases; bases outside gene matches: 15.

This clonotype showed up many times. The chain couples TRBV29-1 to TRBJ1-3; a possible D gene is TRBD1 (5 bases). The CDR3 consists of 15 residues. Germline-derived CDR1 and CDR2 are SQVTM and ANQGSEA. V was cut by 7 bases and J by 0 bases, with 16 bases left in between. CDR3 loop: CSATQGPLSGNTIYF. Written as DNA, the CDR3 is TGCAGCGCCACTCAGGGCCCCCTCTCTGGAAACACCATATATTTT.

This clonotype has only a few counts. The V call is TRBV27, the J call TRBJ2-1; D ambiguous. In germline, CDR1 is MNHEY, CDR2 SMNVEV (reference sequence). This CDR3 is 15 amino acids long. V lost 7 bases to trimming and J lost 5 bases, with 18 bases between them. Here the CDR3 DNA reads TGTGCCAGCACTAGAGACCGGCCGGATAACAATGAGCAGTTCTTC. It translates to CASTRDRPDNNEQFF.

This clonotype was counted many times. J is TRBJ1-2 and V is TRBV12-3 or TRBV12-4; D might be TRBD1 (5 bases). This CDR3 comprises 11 residues. V was cut by 5 bases and J by 6 bases, with 7 bases left in between. The CDR3 coding sequence is TGTGCCAGCAGTCCAGGGAATGGCTACACCTTC. It yields the protein CASSPGNGYTF.

This clonotype showed up many times. The chain's CDR3 is CASSPLAAYEQYF. The CDR3 nucleotides read TGTGCCAGTAGTCCGCTAGCGGCTTACGAGCAGTACTTC. The chain is built from TRBV19 and TRBJ2-7; 7 bases are a match to TRBD2. The germline gives CDR1 LNHDA, CDR2 SQIVND (reference sequence). The CDR3 extends over 13 amino acids. The V gene end was trimmed by 5 bases and the J gene end by 4 bases; junction bases not matched to a gene: 5.

This clonotype occurred many times. V usage is TRBV3-1 and J usage is TRBJ2-2; no clear D. V lost 3 bases, J lost 7 bases, and 6 bases lay in between. The CDR3 runs 12 residues. Germline V gives CDR1 LGHDT, CDR2 YNNKEL (reference sequence). Written as DNA, the CDR3 is TGTGCCAGCAGCCATGGGATCGGGGAGCTGTTTTTT. Protein: CASSHGIGELFF.

This clonotype was recorded many times. The CDR3 loop is CASREISSGANVLTF. For the CDR3, the DNA is TGTGCCAGCAGGGAGATAAGTTCTGGGGCCAACGTCCTGACTTTC. The chain has TRBV2 and TRBJ2-6; no clear D gene. CDR3 length: 15 residues. Germline CDR1 is SNHLY and CDR2 is FYNNEI. The germline V and J ends were trimmed by 6 bases and 1 base, with 10 bases remaining between them.

This clonotype was seen repeatedly, ten times or more. This chain links TRBV29-1 with TRBJ1-1; no definite D call. Germline V lookup: CDR1 SQVTM, CDR2 ANQGSEA. Trimming took off 3 bases at V and 10 bases at J, with 18 bases between the two ends. The length of the CDR3 is 13 residues. In DNA, the CDR3 is TGCAGCGTTGATGGATCCGGGATGCTGGCAGCTTTCTTT. The encoded protein is CSVDGSGMLAAFF.

Concerning this clonotype: It may be a read error: a sequence one base away is much more abundant. This sequence joins TRBV12-3 or TRBV12-4 and TRBJ2-3; 8 bases agree with TRBD2. Unmatched junction bases numbered 12, after V lost 7 bases and J lost 6 bases. The CDR3 consists of 15 residues. CDR3 region: CASNRLSGVADTQYF. The DNA for the CDR3 is TGTGCCAGCAACCGCCTTAGCGGGGTGGCTGATACGCAGTATTTT.

At least ten counts were recorded for this clonotype. This chain uses TRBV29-1 with TRBJ2-7; D unclear. This CDR3 contains 14 residues. V was clipped by 4 bases and J by 0 bases, with 13 bases between them. The germline V gene encodes CDR1 SQVTM and CDR2 ANQGSEA. CDR3 nucleotide sequence: TGCAGCGTTGTGCAGGCTTCGTACTCCTACGAGCAGTACTTC. Protein sequence: CSVVQASYSYEQYF.

A note on this clonotype: One end of the junction is discordant with germline, which a read error may explain. The chain joins TRBV5-6 to TRBJ2-3, with D tentatively TRBD2 (6 bases). Germline CDR1 SGHDT, CDR2 YYEEEE. The CDR3 has 14 residues. The CDR3 spells CANSLEAGTDTQYF. The CDR3 DNA reads TGTGCCAACAGCTTGGAGGCGGGAACAGATACGCAGTATTTT.

In its sample, this clonotype was seen many times. The chain carries TRBV30 and TRBJ1-1; the D is unclear. Per the germline V gene, CDR1 is GTSNPN and CDR2 is SVGIG (reference sequence). V lost 1 base and J lost 0, with 6 bases in between. CDR3 length equals 13 residues. CDR3 protein: CAWSAGMNTEAFF. The CDR3 nucleotides are TGTGCCTGGAGTGCAGGCATGAACACTGAAGCTTTCTTT.

V and J are TRBV6-2 or TRBV6-3 and TRBJ2-3; the D gene could be TRBD1 or TRBD2 (5 bases each). V was trimmed by 0 bases and J by 1 base, leaving 11 bases between them. CDR3 length: 16 amino acids. Germline V gene data show CDR1 as MNHEY and CDR2 as SVGEGT. The CDR3: CASSYSRGLGTDTQYF. The CDR3 DNA reads TGTGCCAGCAGTTACTCGAGGGGATTGGGCACAGATACGCAGTATTTT.

Ten or more counts support this clonotype. The chain joins TRBV4-1 to TRBJ1-1; perhaps TRBD1 as D (5 bases). The CDR3 is made up of 16 amino acids. V dropped 0 bases and J dropped 0 bases, with 11 bases sitting between them. Germline values: CDR1 MGHRA, CDR2 YSYEKL. This CDR3 reads CASSQELGRMNTEAFF. DNA for the CDR3: TGCGCCAGCAGCCAAGAGCTGGGACGTATGAACACTGAAGCTTTCTTT.

This clonotype came up many times. The chain joins TRBV20-1 to TRBJ2-3; TRBD2 matches 12 bases. The CDR3 contains 15 residues. From germline, CDR1 is DFQATT and CDR2 SNEGSKA (reference sequence). The trim removed 6 bases at V and 10 bases at J, leaving 14 bases unmatched. The CDR3 DNA reads TGCAGTGCCAAACCGACTAGCGGGAGAGGCGAGGCGCAGTATTTT. This gives the protein CSAKPTSGRGEAQYF.